Shown below are 17 T cell receptor beta chains from a single sample sequenced in a study of T cell responses to AZD1222 COVID-19 vaccine. The protocol was immunoSEQ multiplex PCR, while the TCRdb copy is restricted to in-frame clones and leaves out a portion. The table records fewer than 200,000 clones, approximately 92% of them present only once. Material: peripheral blood, obtained on day 0 of AZD1222 vaccination. The receptors come from an adult in good health.

This chain connects TRBV5-1 to TRBJ2-5; 11 nucleotides line up with TRBD2. The CDR3 has 15 residues. Germline CDR1 is SGHRS and CDR2 is YFSETQ. J lost 1 base, V lost 4 bases, and 3 bases had no gene match. The CDR3 sequence: CASSRGLAVQETQYF. The CDR3 DNA reads TGCGCCAGCAGCCGGGGACTAGCGGTCCAAGAGACCCAGTACTTC.

The chain has TRBV27 and TRBJ2-7, with a tentative D call TRBD1 (5 bases). Germline CDR1 reads MNHEY; CDR2 reads SMNVEV (reference sequence). Trimming removed 2 bases at V and 2 bases at J, with 13 bases between. The CDR3 is 15 amino acids. The CDR3 reads CASSLRAGNTYEQYF. The DNA for the CDR3 is TGTGCCAGCAGTTTACGGGCAGGGAACACCTACGAGCAGTACTTC.

The chain carries TRBV6-1 and TRBJ1-5; D call uncertain. Trimming cost V 3 bases and J 6 bases, with 15 bases left between them. The CDR3 length is 15 residues. CDR1 is MNHNS, CDR2 SASEGT, per germline. The CDR3 sequence is CASSDGGLAGQPQHF. In nucleotides, the CDR3 is TGTGCCAGCAGTGATGGCGGGTTAGCGGGTCAGCCCCAGCATTTT.

This chain uses TRBV12-3 or TRBV12-4 with TRBJ2-7, with 8 bases lining up with TRBD1. The CDR3 consists of 13 residues. After removal of 4 bases from V and 9 bases from J, the junction contained 8 bases not matched to a gene. CDR3 coding DNA: TGTGCCAGCAGTTGGACAGGGAGCGAGGTGCAGTACTTC. This sequence encodes CASSWTGSEVQYF.

V and J are TRBV6-2 or TRBV6-3 and TRBJ1-5; D possibly corresponds to TRBD1 (5 bases). The V end lost 4 bases, the J end lost 0 bases, and 19 bases lay between the germline ends. The CDR3 totals 18 residues. CDR1 MNHEY and CDR2 SVGEGT come from the germline V gene. CDR3 DNA: TGTGCCAGCAGTTTTACCCAGGGATGGAGATATAGCAATCAGCCCCAGCATTTT. It yields the protein CASSFTQGWRYSNQPQHF.

This clone was seen only a few times. This chain links TRBV28 with TRBJ1-5; a possible D gene is TRBD1 (5 bases). From germline, CDR1 is MDHEN and CDR2 SYDVKM. With 8 bases removed from V and 5 bases from J, the gap between germline ends came to 13 bases. The CDR3 loop spans 13 amino acids. The chain's CDR3 is CASRGVSDQPQHF. The CDR3 DNA sequence: TGTGCCAGCCGGGGGGTTTCCGATCAGCCCCAGCATTTT.

The rearrangement links TRBV7-2 to TRBJ1-2, with D unclear. The CDR3 is made up of 13 amino acids. Between the trimmed V and J ends, which lost 5 bases and 5 bases, there was a span of 12 bases. The germline gives CDR1 SGHTA, CDR2 FQGNSA. This chain's CDR3 is CASSPQEDYGYTF. The CDR3 DNA follows: TGTGCCAGCAGCCCACAAGAGGATTATGGCTACACCTTC.

This chain links TRBV3-1 (or the pseudogene TRBV3-2) with TRBJ2-5; D remains unclear. The V end lost 2 bases, the J end lost 5 bases, and 6 bases lay between the germline ends. Germline CDR1 reads LGHDT; CDR2 reads YNNKEL (reference sequence). The CDR3 has 12 residues. DNA of the CDR3: TGTGCCAGCAGCCAACAGTGGGAGACCCAGTACTTC. Its protein product is CASSQQWETQYF.

A note on this clone: This CDR3 is also generated by other DNA sequences in the sample. The chain has TRBV12-3 or TRBV12-4 and TRBJ2-5; D possibly corresponds to TRBD1 (6 bases). CDR3 length: 13 amino acids. Trimming pared 3 bases from V and 3 bases from J, leaving 8 bases between. CDR3 bases: TGTGCCAGCAGTTTTGGACAGAAAGAGACCCAGTACTTC. Its translation: CASSFGQKETQYF.

The CDR3 loop reads CASSSGDSGNTIYF. In nucleotides, the CDR3 is TGTGCCAGCAGTTCGGGGGACTCTGGAAACACCATATATTTT. The chain combines TRBV28 with TRBJ1-3, with D possibly matching TRBD1 (5 bases). Germline values: CDR1 MDHEN, CDR2 SYDVKM. V gave up 4 bases and J gave up 0 bases, with 7 bases separating them. This CDR3 contains 14 residues.

The chain recombines TRBV28 with TRBJ1-5; 7 bases line up with TRBD1. V lost 5 bases and J lost 5; bases outside the gene matches: 15. CDR3 length: 17 residues. Germline loops: CDR1 MDHEN, CDR2 SYDVKM. Here the CDR3 DNA reads TGTGCCAGCAGTCATATTCCATTGACAGGGCGGGATCAGCCCCAGCATTTT. Encoded protein: CASSHIPLTGRDQPQHF.

This chain uses TRBV5-1 with TRBJ2-3; a possible D gene is TRBD2 (5 bases). Germline CDR1 reads SGHRS; CDR2 reads YFSETQ. Trimming removed 0 bases at V and 2 bases at J, with 16 bases between. This CDR3 is 17 amino acids long. The CDR3 here is CASSLAPGSGNTDTQYF. CDR3 in DNA: TGCGCCAGCAGCTTGGCCCCCGGGTCGGGGAACACAGATACGCAGTATTTT.

The chain is built from TRBV28 and TRBJ1-2, with 8 bases aligning to TRBD1. The CDR3 covers 14 residues. The junction had 9 bases not matched to a gene; V was cut back by 5 bases and J by 7 bases. CDR1 is MDHEN and CDR2 is SYDVKM in the germline V gene. The CDR3 DNA reads TGTGCCAGCAGTCCCGGGACAGGACCACCTGGCTACACCTTC. It translates to CASSPGTGPPGYTF.

The chain is built from TRBV6-4 and TRBJ2-1; perhaps TRBD1 as D (5 bases). The CDR3 spans 15 residues. The germline V and J ends were trimmed by 3 bases and 8 bases, with 17 bases remaining between them. The germline V gene encodes CDR1 MRHNA and CDR2 SNTAGT. CDR3 in amino acids: CASSEEWGSGYEQFF. CDR3 DNA sequence: TGTGCCAGCAGTGAAGAATGGGGCTCTGGGTATGAGCAGTTCTTC.

The chain couples TRBV24-1 to TRBJ1-2; TRBD1 agrees at 9 bases. The length of the CDR3 is 14 residues. Germline assignment: CDR1 KGHDR and CDR2 SFDVKD. J lost 5 bases, V lost 3 bases, and 3 bases had no gene match. CDR3 coding DNA: TGTGCCACCAGTGATGGGACAGGGTGGTATGGCTACACCTTC. Protein: CATSDGTGWYGYTF.

In this sample, this clone turned up a few times. The gene calls are TRBV12-3 or TRBV12-4 and TRBJ2-7; D not resolved. Between the trimmed V and J ends, which lost 7 bases and 6 bases, there was a span of 13 bases. The CDR3 length is 12 residues. The CDR3 DNA reads as TGTGCCAGCACTTCGAGACACGGCGAGCAGTACTTC. As protein: CASTSRHGEQYF.

The V and J genes are TRBV5-1 and TRBJ1-6; D gene ambiguous. V shed 0 bases and J shed 10 bases, with 8 bases lying between them. Germline CDR1 and CDR2: SGHRS and YFSETQ. This CDR3 region has 13 residues. Written as DNA, the CDR3 is TGCGCCAGCAGCTTGGCCGAGGAATCACCCCTCCACTTT. Amino acid sequence: CASSLAEESPLHF.